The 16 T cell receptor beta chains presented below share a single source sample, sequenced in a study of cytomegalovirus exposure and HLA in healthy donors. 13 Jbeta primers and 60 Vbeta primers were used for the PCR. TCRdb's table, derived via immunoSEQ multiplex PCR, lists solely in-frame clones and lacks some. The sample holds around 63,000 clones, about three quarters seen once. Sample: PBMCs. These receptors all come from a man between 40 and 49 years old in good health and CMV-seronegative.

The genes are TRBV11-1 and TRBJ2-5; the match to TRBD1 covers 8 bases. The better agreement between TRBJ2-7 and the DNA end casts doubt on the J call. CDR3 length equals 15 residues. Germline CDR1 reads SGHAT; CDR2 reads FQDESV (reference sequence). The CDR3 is CASSSSLDRDYEQYF. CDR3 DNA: TGTGCCAGCAGCTCATCCTTGGACAGGGACTACGAGCAGTACTTC.

In nucleotides, the CDR3 is TGTGCCAGCAGCTTAGTCGGGGGGATCGCAGATACGCAGTATTTT. Translated: CASSLVGGIADTQYF. The chain recombines TRBV11-2 with TRBJ2-3, with 7 bases lining up with TRBD2. The V gene's germline CDR1 is SGHAT and CDR2 FQNNGV. With 1 base clipped from V and 4 bases from J, the junction kept 5 bases outside the gene matches. This CDR3 is built from 15 residues.

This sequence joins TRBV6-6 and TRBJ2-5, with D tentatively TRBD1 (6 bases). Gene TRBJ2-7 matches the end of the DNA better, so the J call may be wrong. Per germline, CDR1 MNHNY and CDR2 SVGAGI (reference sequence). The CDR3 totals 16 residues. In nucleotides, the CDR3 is TGTGCCAGCAGTTCACCCGGGGACAAGGGAGCCTACGAGCAGTACTTC. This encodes CASSSPGDKGAYEQYF.

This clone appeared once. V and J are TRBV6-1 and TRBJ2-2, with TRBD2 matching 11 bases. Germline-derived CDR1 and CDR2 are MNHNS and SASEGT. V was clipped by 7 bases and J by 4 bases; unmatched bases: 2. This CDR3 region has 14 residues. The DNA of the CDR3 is TGTGCCAGCATCGGGACTAGCGGCACCGGGGAGCTGTTTTTT. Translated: CASIGTSGTGELFF.

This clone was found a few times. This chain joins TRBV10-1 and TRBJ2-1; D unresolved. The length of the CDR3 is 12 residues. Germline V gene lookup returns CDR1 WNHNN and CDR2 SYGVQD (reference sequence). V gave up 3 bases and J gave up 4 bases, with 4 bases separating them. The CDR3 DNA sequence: TGCGCCAGCAGTGACAGTTACAATGAGCAGTTCTTC. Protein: CASSDSYNEQFF.

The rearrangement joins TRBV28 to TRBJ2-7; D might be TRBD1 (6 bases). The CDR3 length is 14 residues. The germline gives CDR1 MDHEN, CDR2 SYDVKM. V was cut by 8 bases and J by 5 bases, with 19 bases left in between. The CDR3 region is CASYGRDKLNEQYF. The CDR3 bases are TGTGCCAGCTATGGCCGGGACAAATTGAACGAGCAGTACTTC.

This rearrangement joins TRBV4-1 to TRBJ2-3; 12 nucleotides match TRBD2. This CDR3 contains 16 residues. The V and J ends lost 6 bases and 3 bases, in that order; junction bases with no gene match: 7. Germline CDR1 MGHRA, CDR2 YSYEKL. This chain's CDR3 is CASSPSGRVGTDTQYF. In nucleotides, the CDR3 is TGCGCCAGCAGTCCTAGCGGGAGGGTAGGGACAGATACGCAGTATTTT.

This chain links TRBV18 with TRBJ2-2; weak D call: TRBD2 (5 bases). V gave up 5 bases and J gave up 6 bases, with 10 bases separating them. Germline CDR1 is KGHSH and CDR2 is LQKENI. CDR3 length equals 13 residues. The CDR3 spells CASSSTRPGELFF. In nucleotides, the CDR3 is TGTGCCAGCTCATCTACTAGGCCCGGGGAGCTGTTTTTT.

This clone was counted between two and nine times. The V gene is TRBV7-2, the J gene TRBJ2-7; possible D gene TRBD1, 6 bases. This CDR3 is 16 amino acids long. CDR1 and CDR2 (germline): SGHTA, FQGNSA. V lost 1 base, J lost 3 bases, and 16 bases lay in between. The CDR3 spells CASSLDPPRGNYEQYF. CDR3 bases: TGTGCCAGCAGCTTAGACCCCCCCAGGGGTAACTACGAGCAGTACTTC.

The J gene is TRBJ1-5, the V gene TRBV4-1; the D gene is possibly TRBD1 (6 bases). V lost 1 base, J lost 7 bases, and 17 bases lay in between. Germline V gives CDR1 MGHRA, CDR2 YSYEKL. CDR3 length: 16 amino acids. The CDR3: CASSQVGGRGPQPQHF. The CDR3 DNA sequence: TGCGCCAGCAGCCAAGTGGGGGGGCGGGGCCCGCAGCCCCAGCATTTT.

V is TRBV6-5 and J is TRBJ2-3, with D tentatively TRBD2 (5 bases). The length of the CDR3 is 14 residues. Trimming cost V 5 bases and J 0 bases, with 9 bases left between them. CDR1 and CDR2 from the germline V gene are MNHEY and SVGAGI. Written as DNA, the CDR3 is TGTGCCAGCAGTGCCCGGGGAAGCACAGATACGCAGTATTTT. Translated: CASSARGSTDTQYF.

The CDR3 reads CASSQIGGRAGDTQYF. The DNA for the CDR3 is TGCGCCAGCAGCCAGATCGGGGGGCGGGCGGGAGATACGCAGTATTTT. This sequence joins TRBV4-1 and TRBJ2-3, with a possible D match to TRBD2 (7 bases). The germline V and J ends were trimmed by 3 bases and 5 bases, with 18 bases remaining between them. Germline V lookup: CDR1 MGHRA, CDR2 YSYEKL. This CDR3 is built from 16 residues.

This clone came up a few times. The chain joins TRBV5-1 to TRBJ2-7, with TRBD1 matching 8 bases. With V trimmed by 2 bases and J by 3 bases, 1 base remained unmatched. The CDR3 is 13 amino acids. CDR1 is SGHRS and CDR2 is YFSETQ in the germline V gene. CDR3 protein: CASSFTGGYEQYF. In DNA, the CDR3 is TGCGCCAGCAGCTTCACAGGGGGCTACGAGCAGTACTTC.

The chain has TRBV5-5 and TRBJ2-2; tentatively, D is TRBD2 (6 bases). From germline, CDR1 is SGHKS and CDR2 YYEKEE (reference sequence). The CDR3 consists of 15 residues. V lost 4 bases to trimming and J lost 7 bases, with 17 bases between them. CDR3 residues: CASSRLAVANGELFF. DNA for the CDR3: TGTGCCAGCAGCCGGTTAGCGGTAGCCAACGGGGAGCTGTTTTTT.

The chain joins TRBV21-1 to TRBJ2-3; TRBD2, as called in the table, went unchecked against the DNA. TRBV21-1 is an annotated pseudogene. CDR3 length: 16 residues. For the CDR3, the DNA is TGTGCCAGCAGCGGGGGGGACCGCGCGATGGGAGATACGCAGTATTTT. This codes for CASSGGDRAMGDTQYF.

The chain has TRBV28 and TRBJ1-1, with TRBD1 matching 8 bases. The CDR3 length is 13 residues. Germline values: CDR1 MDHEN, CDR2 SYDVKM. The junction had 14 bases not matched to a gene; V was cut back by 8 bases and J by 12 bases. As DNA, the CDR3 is TGTGCCAGCTTTACCTACAGGGGGGGTAAACCTTTCTTT. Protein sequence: CASFTYRGGKPFF.